This T cell receptor (beta chain) was captured in a study of T cell responses to AZD1222 COVID-19 vaccine. Study-level findings and limits: Donors were mostly white British, more females; clonal diversity possibly underestimated.

TCRdb's table, derived via immunoSEQ multiplex PCR, lists solely in-frame clones and lacks some. The sample holds 130,000 to 150,000 clones, roughly nine tenths seen once. This clone was counted once. Antigen unknown. Trimming stripped 0 bases from V and 4 bases from J, with 6 bases between. Germline CDR1 and CDR2: MNHNY and SVGAGI (reference sequence). CDR3 length equals 13 residues. The clonotype comes from an adult in good health. The V call is TRBV6-6, the J call TRBJ1-2; no definite D call. Specimen: peripheral blood, collected on day 0 of AZD1222 vaccination. DNA for the CDR3: TGTGCCAGCAGTTACTCAGGGTCCTATGGCTACACCTTC. It codes for CASSYSGSYGYTF.